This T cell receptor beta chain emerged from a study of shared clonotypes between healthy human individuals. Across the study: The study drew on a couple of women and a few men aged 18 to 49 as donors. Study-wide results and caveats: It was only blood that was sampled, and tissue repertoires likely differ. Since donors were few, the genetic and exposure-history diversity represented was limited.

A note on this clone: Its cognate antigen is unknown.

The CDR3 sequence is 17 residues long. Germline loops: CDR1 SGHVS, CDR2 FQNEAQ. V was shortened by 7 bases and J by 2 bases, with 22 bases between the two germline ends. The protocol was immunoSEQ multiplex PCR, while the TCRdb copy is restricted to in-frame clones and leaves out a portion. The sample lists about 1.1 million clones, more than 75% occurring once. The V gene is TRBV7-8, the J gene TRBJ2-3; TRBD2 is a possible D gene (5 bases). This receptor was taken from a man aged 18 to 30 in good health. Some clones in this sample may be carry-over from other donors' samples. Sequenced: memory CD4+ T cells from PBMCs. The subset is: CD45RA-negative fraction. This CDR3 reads CASNLNVEALVTDTQYF. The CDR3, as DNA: TGTGCCAGCAACCTCAATGTGGAGGCCCTAGTCACAGATACGCAGTATTTT.